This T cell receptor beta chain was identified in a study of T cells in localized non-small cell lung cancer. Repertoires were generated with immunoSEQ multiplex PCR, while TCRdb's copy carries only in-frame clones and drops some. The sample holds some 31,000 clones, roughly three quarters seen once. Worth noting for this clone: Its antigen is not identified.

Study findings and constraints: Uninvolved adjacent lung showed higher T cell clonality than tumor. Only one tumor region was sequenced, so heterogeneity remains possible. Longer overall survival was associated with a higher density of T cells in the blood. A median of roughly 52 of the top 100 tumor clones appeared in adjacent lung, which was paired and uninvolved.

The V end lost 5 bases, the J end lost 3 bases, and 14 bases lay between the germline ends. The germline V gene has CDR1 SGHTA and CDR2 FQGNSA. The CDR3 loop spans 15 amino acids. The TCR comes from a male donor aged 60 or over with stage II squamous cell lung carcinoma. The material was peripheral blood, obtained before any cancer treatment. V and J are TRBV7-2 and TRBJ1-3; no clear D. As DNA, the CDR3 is TGTGCCAGCAGCCCCGGACGGAGTAATGGAAACACCATATATTTT. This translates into CASSPGRSNGNTIYF.